This T cell receptor gamma chain was retrieved from a study of intestinal T cells in coeliac disease (dated by TCRdb to about 2020). Some background on the complete study: In the TRG cohort, the mean age of coeliac patients was roughly 15 years compared with around 55 years for controls, so the coeliac patients were much younger than the controls. The TCR-delta (TRD) cohort comprised duodenal biopsies from some 11 coeliac disease patients and some 11 non-coeliac controls. Duodenal biopsies from about 35 coeliac disease patients and 21 non-coeliac controls made up a second, larger TCR-gamma (TRG) cohort. The investigation overall reported the following: Repeated CDR3 amino acid sequences could not be distinguished from PCR duplicates. FFPE-derived DNA was found to be relatively degraded, and loss of a proportion of TCR sequences in each sample was likely caused by this degradation. Of around 54 biopsies, around 51 (about 94%) were correctly classified by TRG clustering, which had a reported leave-one-out accuracy of approximately 87%. The coeliac group and the control group were significantly different in age, but an analysis split by age did not give significant classification. TRD kmer-based clustering correctly classified all 22 biopsies in training, with a reported leave-one-out accuracy of 91%.

From cysteine to phenylalanine, the CDR3 is 15 amino acids long. Of all the DNA, just the CDR3 is kept, 45 bases in frame from base 1. The germline V gene (reference sequence) supplies CDR1 VTNTFY and CDR2 YDVSTARD. From V the trimming removes 1 base and from J it removes 13 bases, while the gene matches leave 15 bases of the junction unaccounted for. Worth noting for this clone: Which antigen it targets is not known. Nothing much larger sits one base from this clone, and base qualities are not available.

Genomic DNA was extracted with the QIAamp DNA FFPE tissue kit from ten 5-um FFPE scrolls per case. To test whether coeliac disease could be classified from the TCR repertoire, the study used duodenal biopsies that were formalin-fixed paraffin-embedded, fully anonymised, and surplus to diagnostic needs. The library was produced with multiplex PCR. Sequenced on an Ion Torrent PGM. TRG repertoires were amplified from approximately 220 ng of biopsy DNA using the LymphoTrack kit, whose primers carry Illumina adapters. TRG amplicons were purified using AMPure XP beads, were quantified on a 2100 Bioanalyzer, and were pooled equimolarly. An Ion PGM instrument was used to sequence the TRG libraries. The authors' pipeline ran thus. Reads in which more than 10% of nucleotides fell below the per-patient third-quartile quality score were removed with FastX. Alignment of reads was performed with IMGT/HighV-QUEST so that V, D and J genes were assigned, CDR3 regions were identified and functionality was assessed. After the sequences were translated into amino acids, every sequence predicted to be non-functional was thrown out. CDR3s were split into kmers with and without positional annotation, PCA was performed on kmer frequencies, and samples were clustered using all 1023 combinations of PCs 1-10. Classification was validated by leave-one-out cross-validation, re-optimising parameters on the remaining samples each time. Shannon diversity was computed with the vegan R package from repeated random subsamples equal to the lowest read count. TCRdb reran clone calling on the public reads with CATT; rows sharing one DNA sequence were then combined. These V and J calls rely on TCRdb rather than the paper's analysis. Across this sample there are approximately 2,000 gamma-chain clones, with roughly half seen only once. Clones ranked in the top ten supply about 7.1% of the sample.

Source material: a duodenal biopsy. The source of this sequence is a human donor with celiac disease. Rearrangement joined TRGV3 to TRGJP1. CDR3 protein: CATWDSPSTWLFKIF. The nucleotide sequence reads TGTGCCACCTGGGACAGCCCATCCACTTGGTTGTTCAAGATATTT.